These T cell receptor beta chains were read from a single sample in a study of blood T cell repertoires in COVID-19. TCRdb's copy holds only in-frame clones and misses some; the assay was immunoSEQ multiplex PCR. The data hold about 180,000 clones, with 85% to 90% observed a single time. The sequenced sample was peripheral blood. These receptors were obtained from a young woman with active or convalescent COVID-19. CDR3s include the opening cysteine and the closing phenylalanine or tryptophan. Clone size is stated in some rows and not others, as once, few, many or a class when expanded.

J,size,V,CDR3
TRBJ2-2,-,TRBV28,CASSGSGVNTGELFF
TRBJ2-2,few,TRBV18,CASSPTGNTGELFF
TRBJ2-7,-,TRBV11-2,CASSLTGAYEQYF
TRBJ1-1,-,TRBV28,CASSRVVRNTEAFF
TRBJ1-1,-,TRBV7-6,CASSLGQLLNTEAFF
TRBJ1-1,-,TRBV4-1,CASSQAGTLGTEAFF
TRBJ2-1,-,TRBV7-8,CASSPGTSGPYNEQFF
TRBJ1-2,-,TRBV4-1,CASSLPTGDLLYGYTF
TRBJ1-2,-,TRBV11-2,CASSLGTGWGYTF
TRBJ2-1,-,TRBV24-1,CATSDRLLAGVNEQFF
TRBJ1-1,-,TRBV5-1,CASSTGGPTEAFF
TRBJ1-5,-,TRBV20-1,CSASGQLNQPQHF
TRBJ1-6,few,TRBV19,CASNSWGGALHF
TRBJ2-5,-,TRBV28,CASSMTGGLGETQYF
TRBJ1-1,-,TRBV14,CASSRGGITEAFF
TRBJ2-7,-,TRBV10-1,CASSEFTDRNEQYF
TRBJ1-5,-,TRBV4-1,CASSQVKGQNNQPQHF
TRBJ2-1,-,TRBV9,CASSGAHLGLAGRHNEQFF
TRBJ2-3,-,TRBV24-1,CATSDVNRGSRVSTDTQYF
TRBJ2-1,-,TRBV5-6,CASSFWQTNYNEQFF